The 24 T cell receptor beta chains below come from one sample, sequenced in a study of human T cells and chemical hapten exposure. The sample's time point: patch test 2, 6 weeks after DPC sensitization. The treatment was: therapeutic diphenylcyclopropenone sensitization with weekly scalp DPC. Via MiXCR, TCRdb re-called the RACE reads, giving one row per CDR3 protein. The sample shows under 100,000 distinct CDR3 sequences, approximately 10% of them seen only once. The specimen was whole blood, collected in connection with sensitization to the hapten diphenylcyclopropenone (DPC). The receptors stem from a woman in her thirties or forties with alopecia areata. Some clones in this sample may be carry-over from other donors' samples.

J is TRBJ1-2 and V is TRBV12-3 or TRBV12-4; 7 nucleotides match TRBD1. Germline trimming cut 7 bases from V and 8 bases from J; bases unmatched to any gene: 13. CDR3 length equals 14 residues. This CDR3 is CASTTGTAPRGYTF. The CDR3 DNA follows: TGTGCCAGCACTACCGGGACAGCCCCTAGGGGCTACACCTTC.

This chain connects TRBV12-3 or TRBV12-4 to TRBJ2-2; 9 nucleotides line up with TRBD1. V dropped 6 bases and J dropped 1; count of bases not matched to a gene: 3. CDR3 length: 15 amino acids. CDR3: CASRPGQGNTGELFF. DNA of the CDR3: TGTGCCAGCAGACCGGGACAGGGGAACACCGGGGAGCTGTTTTTT.

This clonotype was detected ten times or more. The chain employs TRBV12-3 or TRBV12-4 and TRBJ2-7; D is unresolved. V gave up 3 bases and J gave up 5 bases, with 11 bases separating them. This CDR3 has 13 residues. CDR3 sequence: CASSFIGLNEQYF. CDR3 DNA: TGTGCCAGCAGTTTTATAGGGTTGAACGAGCAGTACTTC.

The rearrangement links TRBV5-8 to TRBJ1-5; D perhaps matches TRBD1 (5 bases). Germline V lookup: CDR1 SGHTS, CDR2 YDEGEE. V was clipped by 0 bases and J by 1 base, with 14 bases between them. CDR3 length: 17 amino acids. The DNA for the CDR3 is TGTGCCAGCAGCTTGGCCCTCAGGGAGGTGAGCAATCAGCCCCAGCATTTT. Protein sequence: CASSLALREVSNQPQHF.

This clonotype was picked up many times. The chain couples TRBV7-2 to TRBJ2-3; possible D gene TRBD2, 5 bases. The CDR3 covers 16 residues. CDR1 and CDR2 from the germline V gene are SGHTA and FQGNSA. Trimming cost V 0 bases and J 1 base, with 11 bases left between them. Here the CDR3 reads CASSLALSARTDTQYF. The CDR3 DNA sequence: TGTGCCAGCAGCTTAGCGCTTAGCGCCCGCACAGATACGCAGTATTTT. Combining the CDR3 with reference TRBV7-2 and TRBJ2-3 gives the whole variable domain GAGVSQSPSNKVTEKGKDVELRCDPISGHTALYWYRQSLGQGLEFLIYFQGNSAPDKSGLPSDRFSAERTGGSVSTLTIQRTQQEDSAVYLCASSLALSARTDTQYFGPGTRLTVL.

This clonotype was counted between two and nine times. This rearrangement joins TRBV11-2 to TRBJ2-1; TRBD2 is a possible D gene (6 bases). The CDR3 is 14 residues long. Trimming took 4 bases from V and 12 from J, leaving 19 bases between them. The germline CDR1 and CDR2 sequences are SGHAT and FQNNGV. The CDR3 is CASSSPGLSPRQFF. CDR3 in DNA: TGTGCCAGCAGCTCACCGGGACTTTCCCCCAGGCAGTTCTTC.

In this sample, this clonotype turned up many times. This chain links TRBV4-3 with TRBJ1-5; no definite D call. V was clipped by 0 bases and J by 1 base, with 10 bases between them. CDR3 size: 16 residues. CDR1 LGHNA and CDR2 YSLEER come from the germline V gene. The CDR3, as DNA: TGCGCCAGCAGCCAAGAGGTGGCGGGAAGCAATCAGCCCCAGCATTTT. It translates to CASSQEVAGSNQPQHF.

The chain employs TRBV7-2 and TRBJ1-5, with D possibly matching TRBD1 (5 bases). The CDR3 runs 15 residues. Germline-derived CDR1 and CDR2 are SGHTA and FQGNSA. Trimming took 1 base from V and 10 from J, leaving 17 bases between them. The CDR3 region is CASSLVGGSASPQHF. The CDR3 nucleotides read TGTGCCAGCAGCTTAGTGGGGGGTTCGGCTAGCCCCCAGCATTTT. Full variable domain (missing parts from reference TRBV7-2 and TRBJ1-5): GAGVSQSPSNKVTEKGKDVELRCDPISGHTALYWYRQSLGQGLEFLIYFQGNSAPDKSGLPSDRFSAERTGGSVSTLTIQRTQQEDSAVYLCASSLVGGSASPQHFGDGTRLSIL.

This clonotype was detected many times. The V and J genes are TRBV5-5 and TRBJ1-2; D not certain. Trimming removed 5 bases from V and 2 bases from J, with 13 bases in between. This CDR3 has 14 residues. CDR1 and CDR2 (germline): SGHKS, YYEKEE (reference sequence). Here the CDR3 reads CASSHRQLNYGYTF. Written as DNA, the CDR3 is TGTGCCAGCAGTCATCGTCAGCTAAACTATGGCTACACCTTC.

This clonotype has just a few counts. The V and J genes are TRBV7-2 and TRBJ1-1; unclear D gene. CDR3 size: 14 residues. Germline lookup yields CDR1 SGHTA and CDR2 FQGNSA. With 6 bases removed from V and 4 bases from J, the gap between germline ends came to 15 bases. CDR3 in DNA: TGTGCCAGCAGGTTCTCGTCAGAGGGCACTGAAGCTTTCTTT. It yields the protein CASRFSSEGTEAFF. Together with reference TRBV7-2 and TRBJ1-1, the CDR3 gives the full variable domain: GAGVSQSPSNKVTEKGKDVELRCDPISGHTALYWYRQSLGQGLEFLIYFQGNSAPDKSGLPSDRFSAERTGGSVSTLTIQRTQQEDSAVYLCASRFSSEGTEAFFGQGTRLTVV.

This clonotype was observed many times. Here the CDR3 DNA reads TGTGCCAGCACAGGAGGCGTCCTAAAGACGTATGCCCTCCACTTT. Its translation is CASTGGVLKTYALHF. The chain uses TRBV2 and TRBJ1-6; no clear D. The germline CDR1 and CDR2 sequences are SNHLY and FYNNEI. The V end lost 7 bases, the J end lost 14 bases, and 24 bases lay between the germline ends. The CDR3 length is 15 residues.

This clonotype was seen ten or more times. The chain recombines TRBV7-9 with TRBJ1-2; 7 bases map to TRBD1. The CDR3 spans 16 residues. Unmatched junction bases numbered 14, after V lost 5 bases and J lost 5 bases. CDR1 SEHNR and CDR2 FQNEAQ come from the germline V gene (reference sequence). CDR3 nucleotide sequence: TGTGCCAGCAGCACTCGACCGGGACAGAGTATTTATGGCTACACCTTC. Protein: CASSTRPGQSIYGYTF.

Only a few counts were recorded for this clonotype. The chain links TRBV29-1 to TRBJ2-1, with 10 bases matching TRBD1. Trimming took 6 bases from V and 7 from J; bases not matched to a gene: 21. This CDR3 region has 18 residues. The germline gives CDR1 SQVTM, CDR2 ANQGSEA. CDR3 loop: CSVLHGLSPWTGGNEQFF. Written as DNA, the CDR3 is TGCAGCGTCCTCCACGGCCTGTCACCTTGGACAGGGGGGAATGAGCAGTTCTTC.

This clonotype was seen at least ten times. This sequence joins TRBV15 and TRBJ2-1; TRBD2 agrees at 10 bases. CDR3 size: 16 residues. V lost 5 bases and J lost 8; bases outside the gene matches: 12. Germline V gives CDR1 LNHNV, CDR2 YYDKDF (reference sequence). CDR3 sequence (DNA): TGTGCCACCAGCTCACCCGGGACTAGCGTGGTCGATGAGCAGTTCTTC. As protein: CATSSPGTSVVDEQFF.

This clonotype was detected only a few times. J is TRBJ2-3 and V is TRBV14; 11 nucleotides agree with TRBD2. The CDR3 extends over 15 amino acids. Per the germline V gene, CDR1 is SGHDN and CDR2 is FVKESK. Unmatched junction bases numbered 4, after V lost 1 base and J lost 7 bases. As DNA, the CDR3 is TGTGCCAGCAGCCAAGGGCTAGCGGGAGGAAATACGCAGTATTTT. Residues: CASSQGLAGGNTQYF. Full variable domain (rest looked up from reference TRBV14 and TRBJ2-3): EAGVTQFPSHSVIEKGQTVTLRCDPISGHDNLYWYRRVMGKEIKFLLHFVKESKQDESGMPNNRFLAERTGGTYSTLKVQPAELEDSGVYFCASSQGLAGGNTQYFGPGTRLTVL.

This clonotype occurred a few times. The chain has TRBV3-1 and TRBJ1-2; possible D gene TRBD1, 5 bases. The ends were cut back, 4 bases at V and 8 bases at J, with 26 bases in the middle. This CDR3 spans 17 amino acids. CDR1 LGHDT and CDR2 YNNKEL come from the germline V gene (reference sequence). CDR3: CASSPQTWGRSSMGYTF. As DNA, the CDR3 is TGTGCCAGCAGCCCGCAAACATGGGGACGGAGCTCTATGGGCTACACCTTC.

The chain is built from TRBV28 and TRBJ2-1; 10 bases agree with TRBD2. CDR3 length: 14 amino acids. The germline gives CDR1 MDHEN, CDR2 SYDVKM. With V trimmed by 5 bases and J by 8 bases, 6 bases remained unmatched. CDR3 DNA sequence: TGTGCCAGCAGTGAGCGGGGGGGCCGAGATGAGCAGTTCTTC. This gives the protein CASSERGGRDEQFF.

J is TRBJ2-7 and V is TRBV28, with 10 bases matching TRBD1. V gave up 6 bases and J gave up 2 bases; unmatched junction bases: 7. Germline CDR1 MDHEN, CDR2 SYDVKM. This CDR3 has 15 residues. DNA of the CDR3: TGTGCCAGCAGCCCCGGGACAGGGGATCCCTACGAGCAGTACTTC. It translates to CASSPGTGDPYEQYF.

This chain connects TRBV6-1 to TRBJ1-6; D is unclear. Germline V CDR1 and CDR2: MNHNS, SASEGT. The length of the CDR3 is 15 residues. Deletions cut 6 bases from V and 15 bases from J, with 24 bases between. The CDR3 region has the DNA TGTGCCAGCAGCCCCCGAAAGGGTCTATTGGGTTTCCTCCACTTT. This sequence encodes CASSPRKGLLGFLHF.

The rearrangement joins TRBV5-4 to TRBJ2-2, with a possible D match to TRBD2 (6 bases). V dropped 3 bases and J dropped 0 bases, with 12 bases sitting between them. Per germline, CDR1 SGHNT and CDR2 YYREEE (reference sequence). The CDR3 covers 16 residues. Written as DNA, the CDR3 is TGTGCCAGCAGCTCACCGGGACTCTCGAACACCGGGGAGCTGTTTTTT. Residues: CASSSPGLSNTGELFF. Based on the CDR3 plus reference TRBV5-4 and TRBJ2-2, the full variable domain is ETGVTQSPTHLIKTRGQQVTLRCSSQSGHNTVSWYQQALGQGPQFIFQYYREEENGRGNFPPRFSGLQFPNYSSELNVNALELDDSALYLCASSSPGLSNTGELFFGEGSRLTVL.

The genes are TRBV2 and TRBJ2-7, with unresolved D. Trimming stripped 5 bases from V and 6 bases from J, with 8 bases between. Germline CDR1 reads SNHLY; CDR2 reads FYNNEI. This CDR3 has 11 residues. The DNA of the CDR3 is TGTGCCAGCAGTCGTGGCCCCGAGCAGTACTTC. This codes for CASSRGPEQYF.

This clonotype was counted many times. The chain links TRBV21-1 to TRBJ2-2; the D segment call TRBD2 is taken from the table without a DNA check. TRBV21-1 is assigned pseudogene status. The CDR3 loop spans 16 amino acids. As DNA, the CDR3 is TGTGCCAGCAGCCGCGCACTAGCGGGAACTACCGGGGAGCTGTTTTTT. It encodes CASSRALAGTTGELFF.

The chain joins TRBV7-8 to TRBJ1-2; D gene unclear. The germline V gene encodes CDR1 SGHVS and CDR2 FQNEAQ. Trimming stripped 1 base from V and 8 bases from J, with 17 bases between. The CDR3 has 15 amino acids. CDR3 sequence (DNA): TGTGCCAGCAGCTTAGACGCCCTCCGCAGAGACGGCTACACCTTC. Translated, it gives CASSLDALRRDGYTF.

This clonotype was found many times. V usage is TRBV9 and J usage is TRBJ2-1, with a possible D match to TRBD1 (6 bases). This CDR3 region has 12 residues. From germline, CDR1 is SGDLS and CDR2 YYNGEE. The V end lost 1 base, the J end lost 7 bases, and 6 bases lay between the germline ends. This CDR3 is CASSVQGNEQFF. The CDR3 DNA is TGTGCCAGCAGCGTACAGGGGAATGAGCAGTTCTTC.